Listed below are T cell receptor beta chains from one sample, sequenced in a study of blood T cell repertoires in COVID-19. Assay: immunoSEQ multiplex PCR; the TCRdb copy retains only in-frame clones and omits some. The sample contains approximately 390,000 clones, around 87% of which appear only once. Sequences were obtained from peripheral blood. These receptors originate from a woman in her sixties or seventies with COVID-19, enrolled during active disease. CDR3s include the opening cysteine and the closing phenylalanine or tryptophan. Fields, in order: D gene, J gene, clone size, V gene, CDR3 protein, CDR3 DNA. D genes are given only for firm matches. The size field is filled for only some rows; it gives once, few, many or a size class.

-	TRBJ2-6	-	TRBV6-5	CASRPNREGANVLTF	TGTGCCAGCAGACCCAACAGGGAAGGGGCCAACGTCCTGACTTTC
-	TRBJ1-1	-	TRBV19	CASSIGLDSTEAFF	TGTGCCAGTAGTATTGGGTTGGACAGCACTGAAGCTTTCTTT
-	TRBJ2-1	-	TRBV5-4	CASSSKTTNEQFF	TGTGCCAGCAGCTCCAAGACTACTAATGAGCAGTTCTTC
TRBD1	TRBJ2-4	-	TRBV15	CATSRRDRSTLAKNIQYF	TGTGCCACCAGCAGACGGGACAGAAGTACGCTAGCCAAAAACATTCAGTACTTC
TRBD1	TRBJ1-1	-	TRBV5-1	CASRVTGGATEAFF	TGCGCCAGCAGGGTGACAGGGGGCGCGACTGAAGCTTTCTTT
-	TRBJ1-1	-	TRBV14	CASSERGTEAFF	TGTGCCAGCAGCGAAAGGGGCACTGAAGCTTTCTTT
-	TRBJ1-6	once	TRBV3-1/TRBV3-2	CASSQGGRRNSPLHF	TGTGCCAGCAGCCAAGGGGGGCGGCGTAATTCACCCCTCCACTTT
-	TRBJ1-6	-	TRBV4-1	CASSHDRGRGNSPLHF	TGCGCCAGCAGCCACGACCGCGGACGGGGAAATTCACCCCTCCACTTT
-	TRBJ1-2	-	TRBV5-8	CASSWGLDYGYTF	TGTGCCAGCAGCTGGGGACTAGACTATGGCTACACCTTC
-	TRBJ2-7	-	TRBV4-1	CASSQGSGAGAYEQYF	TGCGCCAGCAGCCAAGGGTCAGGGGCAGGGGCCTACGAGCAGTACTTC
TRBD1	TRBJ1-5	-	TRBV29-1	CSVEEGRGRGPQHF	TGCAGCGTTGAAGAAGGAAGGGGGCGCGGGCCCCAGCATTTT
-	TRBJ2-7	-	TRBV7-9	CASSVRGGGTDEQYF	TGTGCCAGCAGCGTGAGGGGAGGGGGTACGGACGAGCAGTACTTC
-	TRBJ1-2	few	TRBV19	CASSRLSGIAGGYTF	TGTGCCAGTAGTAGGTTGAGCGGGATCGCGGGCGGCTACACCTTC
TRBD1	TRBJ2-3	-	TRBV19	CASSIDSTGTGRTDTQYF	TGTGCCAGTAGTATAGATAGCACCGGGACAGGGAGAACAGATACGCAGTATTTT
TRBD1	TRBJ1-5	-	TRBV7-2	CASSRGTGGNQPQHF	TGTGCCAGCAGTCGTGGGACAGGGGGTAATCAGCCCCAGCATTTT
TRBD1	TRBJ1-1	-	TRBV19	CASIQGGADTEAFF	TGTGCCAGTATCCAAGGGGGCGCGGACACTGAAGCTTTCTTT
TRBD1	TRBJ1-6	once	TRBV12-5	CASGLGGQGSPLHF	TGTGCTAGTGGTTTAGGGGGACAGGGGAGTCCCCTCCACTTT
-	TRBJ2-2	-	TRBV5-1	CASSLAGNHGELFF	TGCGCCAGCAGCTTGGCCGGTAACCACGGGGAGCTGTTTTTT
-	TRBJ2-2	-	TRBV9	CASSVQRVRGELFF	TGTGCCAGCAGCGTCCAGCGCGTCCGCGGGGAGCTGTTTTTT
TRBD1	TRBJ2-3	-	TRBV11-1	CASSNRDRGLYTQYF	TGTGCCAGCAGCAACCGGGACAGGGGCCTCTATACGCAGTATTTT
-	TRBJ2-1	-	TRBV7-3	CASSYSLGGSYNEQFF	TGTGCCAGCAGCTATTCGTTGGGGGGCTCCTACAATGAGCAGTTCTTC
TRBD1	TRBJ2-5	-	TRBV7-3	CASSLGQGETQYF	TGTGCCAGCAGCCTTGGACAGGGGGAGACCCAGTACTTC
TRBD1	TRBJ1-5	-	TRBV4-1	CASSQGQGIQPQHF	TGCGCCAGCAGCCAGGGACAGGGGATTCAGCCCCAGCATTTT
TRBD1	TRBJ1-2	-	TRBV2	CASRSGGTGNFRGYTF	TGTGCCAGCAGATCCGGCGGGACAGGGAATTTTCGTGGCTACACCTTC
-	TRBJ1-1	-	TRBV19	CASSQQVLTEAFF	TGTGCCAGTAGTCAACAGGTCCTCACTGAAGCTTTCTTT
-	TRBJ1-1	once	TRBV2	CASGKEGSGNAFF	TGTGCCAGCGGGAAGGAGGGGTCGGGTAATGCTTTCTTT
TRBD1	TRBJ2-4	-	TRBV5-5	CASSAWVGTVKNIQYF	TGTGCCAGCAGCGCCTGGGTCGGGACAGTTAAAAACATTCAGTACTTC
TRBD1	TRBJ1-1	-	TRBV19	CASSLQGDTEAFF	TGTGCCAGTAGCTTACAGGGGGATACTGAAGCTTTCTTT
TRBD1	TRBJ1-1	-	TRBV19	CATGDRNTEAFF	TGTGCCACCGGGGACAGGAACACTGAAGCTTTCTTT
TRBD2	TRBJ2-1	-	TRBV11-2	CASSLALAGATHEQFF	TGTGCCAGCAGCTTGGCACTAGCGGGGGCGACGCATGAGCAGTTCTTC
-	TRBJ2-2	-	TRBV5-1	CASSLAPGENTGELFF	TGCGCCAGCAGCTTGGCTCCCGGGGAGAACACCGGGGAGCTGTTTTTT
-	TRBJ2-3	-	TRBV24-1	CATSDRGQSTDTQYF	TGTGCCACCAGTGACCGAGGACAGAGCACAGATACGCAGTATTTT
TRBD1	TRBJ1-2	-	TRBV27	CASSSDRNYGYTF	TGTGCCAGCAGTTCGGACAGGAACTATGGCTACACCTTC
-	TRBJ2-3	-	TRBV3-1/TRBV3-2	CASSQDYSLSSTDTQYF	TGTGCCAGCAGCCAAGATTACAGTTTGAGTTCGACAGATACGCAGTATTTT
TRBD2	TRBJ2-3	once	TRBV24-1	CATSEPGLAGVDTQYF	TGTGCCACCAGTGAGCCGGGACTAGCGGGGGTGGATACGCAGTATTTT
-	TRBJ1-4	-	TRBV20-1	CSVNRVEKLFF	TGCAGTGTTAACAGGGTGGAAAAACTGTTTTTT
-	TRBJ1-1	-	TRBV12-5	CASGLSGGDTEAFF	TGTGCTAGTGGTTTGAGCGGAGGTGACACTGAAGCTTTCTTT
-	TRBJ2-5	-	TRBV15	CATSRDGTGKETQYF	TGTGCCACCAGCAGAGATGGGACTGGGAAGGAGACCCAGTACTTC
TRBD2	TRBJ2-3	-	TRBV4-2	CASSPRGVDTQYF	TGTGCCAGCAGCCCCCGGGGGGTAGATACGCAGTATTTT
-	TRBJ2-2	many	TRBV10-1	CASSDRTENTGELFF	TGCGCCAGCAGTGACAGGACAGAAAACACCGGGGAGCTGTTTTTT
-	TRBJ1-1	-	TRBV18	CASSPGGSLTEAFF	TGTGCCAGCTCACCAGGGGGCTCCCTTACTGAAGCTTTCTTT
TRBD1	TRBJ1-1	-	TRBV5-1	CASSPDRPTEAFF	TGCGCCAGCAGCCCGGACAGGCCAACTGAAGCTTTCTTT